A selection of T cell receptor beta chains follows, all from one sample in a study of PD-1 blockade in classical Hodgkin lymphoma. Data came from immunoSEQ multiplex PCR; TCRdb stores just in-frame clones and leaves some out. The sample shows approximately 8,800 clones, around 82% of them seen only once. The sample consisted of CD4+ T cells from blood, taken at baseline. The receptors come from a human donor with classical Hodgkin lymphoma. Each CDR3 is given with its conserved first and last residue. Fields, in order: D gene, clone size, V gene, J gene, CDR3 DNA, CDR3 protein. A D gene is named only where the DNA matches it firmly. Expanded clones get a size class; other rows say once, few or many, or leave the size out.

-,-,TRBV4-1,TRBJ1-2,TGCGCCAGCAGCCAAGAGGCAGCTACTAACTATGGCTACACCTTC,CASSQEAATNYGYTF
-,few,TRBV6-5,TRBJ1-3,TGTGCCAGCAGTTACCAGACAGGCATCTCTGGAAACACCATATATTTT,CASSYQTGISGNTIYF
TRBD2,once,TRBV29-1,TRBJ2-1,TGCAGCTCAACCAGCGGGAGGGTCGACAATGAGCAGTTCTTC,CSSTSGRVDNEQFF
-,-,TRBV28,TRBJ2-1,TGTGCCAGCAGCCTCAGTCCCGGATGGGGCAATGAGCAGTTCTTC,CASSLSPGWGNEQFF
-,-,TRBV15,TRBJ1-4,TGTGCCACCAGCAGAGATCCCGGGGGGCAGCGGGAAAAACTGTTTTTT,CATSRDPGGQREKLFF
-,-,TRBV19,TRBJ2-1,TGTGCCAGTAGTCCTCCTGGCCCCGGGGTTTTAGATGAGCAGTTCTTC,CASSPPGPGVLDEQFF
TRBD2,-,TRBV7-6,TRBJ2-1,TGTGCCAGCAGCGGGATAGCGGGAGCAGGTGGTGAGCAGTTCTTC,CASSGIAGAGGEQFF
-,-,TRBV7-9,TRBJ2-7,TGTGCCAGCAGCTTCGGGGTCGAGCAGTACTTC,CASSFGVEQYF
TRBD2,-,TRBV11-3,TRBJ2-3,TGTGCCAGCAGTACGGGACTAGCGGGAGGGCCAACAGATACGCAGTATTTT,CASSTGLAGGPTDTQYF
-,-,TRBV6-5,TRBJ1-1,TGTGCCAGCAGTAGGAATGAGGTAACTGAAGCTTTCTTT,CASSRNEVTEAFF
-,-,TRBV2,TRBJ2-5,TGTGCCAGCAGTGACCCTAGCAGGGAGACCCAGTACTTC,CASSDPSRETQYF
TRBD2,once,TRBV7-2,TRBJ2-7,TGTGCCAGCAGCCTCTCTAAGACTAGCGTGGAGCAGTACTTC,CASSLSKTSVEQYF
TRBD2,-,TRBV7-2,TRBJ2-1,TGTGCCAGCAGCTTATTACCAGCGGGAGGTAGCAATGAGCAGTTCTTC,CASSLLPAGGSNEQFF
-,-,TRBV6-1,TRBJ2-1,TGTGCCAGCAGTTTAGCCCCGAGCGGGTATCCGCAGTTCTTC,CASSLAPSGYPQFF
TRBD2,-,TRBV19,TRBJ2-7,TGTGCCAGTAGTCAGCGGGGGAGCTCCTACGAGCAGTACTTC,CASSQRGSSYEQYF
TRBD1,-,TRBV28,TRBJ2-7,TGTGCCAGCAGTCCAGGGACAGGGACGTGGTACGAGCAGTACTTC,CASSPGTGTWYEQYF
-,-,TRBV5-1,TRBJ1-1,TGCGCCAGCAGCCCCGGACAGTTCGGCACTGAAGCTTTCTTT,CASSPGQFGTEAFF
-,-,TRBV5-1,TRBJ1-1,TGCGCCAGCAGCTTGAATAACGGGATGAACACTGAAGCTTTCTTT,CASSLNNGMNTEAFF
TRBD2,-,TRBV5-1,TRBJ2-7,TGCGCCAGCAGCTTCGGGACTACCGCCTACGAGCAGTACTTC,CASSFGTTAYEQYF
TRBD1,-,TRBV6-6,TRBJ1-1,TGTGCCAGCAGCCACGGGACAGGGAACACTGAAGCTTTCTTT,CASSHGTGNTEAFF
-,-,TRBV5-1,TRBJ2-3,TGCGCCAGCCGGGGAGTATCTAGCGCCCTTATAGATACGCAGTATTTT,CASRGVSSALIDTQYF
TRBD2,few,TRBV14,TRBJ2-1,TGTGCCAGCAGCCCGGGACTAGCGTCCCCCCCCCTCCGAGGGGGCTCCTACAATGAGCAGTTCTTC,CASSPGLASPPLRGGSYNEQFF
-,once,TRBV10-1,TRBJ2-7,TGCGCCAGCAGTGAAACAGACCTTCTCTACGAGCAGTACTTC,CASSETDLLYEQYF
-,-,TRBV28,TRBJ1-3,TGTGCCAGCAGGGGGCCATCAAACTCTGGAAACACCATATATTTT,CASRGPSNSGNTIYF
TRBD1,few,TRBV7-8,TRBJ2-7,TGTGCCAGCGGGGGACAGGGGGTTTTGCAGTACTTC,CASGGQGVLQYF
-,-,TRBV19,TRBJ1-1,TGTGCCAGTAGTACGAATAGAAACACTGAAGCTTTCTTT,CASSTNRNTEAFF
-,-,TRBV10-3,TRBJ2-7,TGTGCCATCAGGGGGCGTTCCTACGAGCAGTACTTC,CAIRGRSYEQYF
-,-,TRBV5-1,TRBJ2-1,TGCGCCAGCAGCACCGGAGTATTAGCGGCCCCCCCCTACGATGAGCAGTTCTTC,CASSTGVLAAPPYDEQFF
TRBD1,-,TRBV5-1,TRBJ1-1,TGCGCCAGCAGCTTCCGGGACAGGGTCACTGAAGCTTTCTTT,CASSFRDRVTEAFF
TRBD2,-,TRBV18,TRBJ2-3,TGTGCCAGCTCACCGATCCATGGACTAGCGACAACAGATACGCAGTATTTT,CASSPIHGLATTDTQYF
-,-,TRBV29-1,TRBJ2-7,TGCAGCGTTGAACTTAAAGGGTCCTACGAGCAGTACTTC,CSVELKGSYEQYF
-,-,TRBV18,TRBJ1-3,TGTGCCAGCTCACCGAGTACTAACTCTGGAAACACCATATATTTT,CASSPSTNSGNTIYF
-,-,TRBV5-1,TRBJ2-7,TGCGCCAGCAGCCCCGGGACACTCGCCTACGAGCAGTACTTC,CASSPGTLAYEQYF
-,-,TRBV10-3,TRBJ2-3,TGTGCCATCAGTGAGTCGAGACCGGGGACTAGCACAGATACGCAGTATTTT,CAISESRPGTSTDTQYF
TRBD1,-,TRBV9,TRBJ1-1,TGTGCCAGCAGCCCAGGGACAGGGGGTTCTGAAGCTTTCTTT,CASSPGTGGSEAFF
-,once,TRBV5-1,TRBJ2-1,TGCGCCAGCAGCTTGGGGGGCAATGAGCAGTTCTTC,CASSLGGNEQFF
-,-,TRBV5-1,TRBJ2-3,TGCGCCAGCAGCGGGGGGGGCGGCCCAGATACGCAGTATTTT,CASSGGGGPDTQYF
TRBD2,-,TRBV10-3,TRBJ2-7,TGTGCCATCAGTGGTCGGGGGGGAACGTCGACTACGGGCGAGCAGTACTTC,CAISGRGGTSTTGEQYF
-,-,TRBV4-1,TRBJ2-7,TGCGCCAGCAGCCAACTTGCCCGACTAGGGGTCTACGAGCAGTACTTC,CASSQLARLGVYEQYF
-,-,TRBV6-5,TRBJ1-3,TGTGCCAGCAGTTACTCGAGACCATACTCTGGAAACACCATATATTTT,CASSYSRPYSGNTIYF
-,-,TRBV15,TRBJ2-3,TGTGCCACCAGCAGAGATCAGCCCAGCACAGATACGCAGTATTTT,CATSRDQPSTDTQYF
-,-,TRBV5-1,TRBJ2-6,TGCGCCAGCAACGAGGTCTCTGGGGCCAACGTCCTGACTTTC,CASNEVSGANVLTF
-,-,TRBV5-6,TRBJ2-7,TGTGCCAGCAGCTTTCGGCCCCCCTACGAGCAGTACTTC,CASSFRPPYEQYF
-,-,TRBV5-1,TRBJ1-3,TGCGCCAGCAGCTCCCTCCAGGGTATCTCTGGAAACACCATATATTTT,CASSSLQGISGNTIYF
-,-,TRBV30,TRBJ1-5,TGTGCCTGGCGCTGGGGGGGGGCGGGCAATCAGCCCCAGCATTTT,CAWRWGGAGNQPQHF
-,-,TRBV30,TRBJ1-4,TGTGCCTGGAGTGTCTCTCGGGCAGTCCGAAAAACTGTTTTT,CAWSVSRAVRKTVF
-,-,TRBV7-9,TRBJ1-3,TGTGCCAGCAGTTCCGGACAAGGAAACACCATATATTTT,CASSSGQGNTIYF